This T cell receptor beta chain was retrieved from a study of HIV-infected patients and healthy controls. Study-wide findings and caveats: Healthy controls carried many MAIT alpha-chain CDR3s, while HIV+ repertoires had few.

Per germline, CDR1 SGHTA and CDR2 FQGNSA. Between the trimmed V and J ends, which lost 1 base and 6 bases, there was a span of 13 bases. The CDR3 runs to 15 residues. Many counts were recorded for this clonotype. As yet, its antigen is unknown. Antiretroviral therapy had run roughly three months, about 14 weeks, before follow-up blood collection. The repertoire came from unfractionated whole blood and reflected all unsorted peripheral T cells. People with immunomodulatory therapy, recent vaccination or treatment interruptions were not enrolled. Around 0.5 ug RNA was reverse transcribed with alpha and beta constant-region primers. Each of the alpha and beta chains got its own library through chain-specific third strand synthesis with indices. The cDNA received a 5' RACE adapter containing a random hexamer plus an SP2 sequencing primer site. TCRdb reprocessed the 5' RACE reads with MiXCR, giving one entry per CDR3 protein. Of about 6,600 distinct CDR3 sequences in the sample, around 9% are singletons; the top ten hold 20% to 25%.

The genes are TRBV7-2 and TRBJ1-5; D gene uncertain. The material was blood, obtained during antiretroviral therapy. This sequence was found in an adult with HIV infection. The CDR3 region has the DNA TGTGCCAGCAGCTTAGGGATTTTAGACGGTCAGCCCCAGCATTTT. This encodes CASSLGILDGQPQHF.